These T cell receptor beta chains were read from a single sample in a study of cytomegalovirus exposure and HLA in healthy donors. Only in-frame clones appear in the TCRdb table, and some are missing; sequencing was by immunoSEQ multiplex PCR. In all, the sample yields about 160,000 clones. Sequenced: PBMCs. Receptor source: a woman aged 60-70 years in good health and CMV-seronegative. Each CDR3 is given with its conserved first and last residue. The order of the fields is V gene, D gene, J gene, CDR3 protein, CDR3 DNA. A D gene is named only where the DNA matches it firmly.

TRBV6-1,NA,TRBJ1-6,CASSERVNYNSPLHF,TGTGCCAGCAGTGAACGGGTAAATTATAATTCACCCCTCCACTTT
TRBV11-2,NA,TRBJ1-1,CASSLIMNTEAFF,TGTGCCAGCAGCTTAATAATGAACACTGAAGCTTTCTTT
TRBV4-3,NA,TRBJ1-5,CASSQSAGNQPQHF,TGCGCCAGCAGCCAATCGGCGGGAAATCAGCCCCAGCATTTT
TRBV19,TRBD1,TRBJ1-2,CASSPWTGSANYGYTF,TGTGCCAGTAGCCCCTGGACAGGGAGCGCTAACTATGGCTACACCTTC
TRBV27,NA,TRBJ2-7,CASSFRGNYEQYF,TGTGCCAGCAGTTTCCGGGGTAATTACGAGCAGTACTTC
TRBV7-2,NA,TRBJ1-6,CASSLVGFGGLDNSPLHF,TGTGCCAGCAGCTTAGTAGGGTTCGGAGGGTTAGATAATTCACCCCTCCACTTT
TRBV9,NA,TRBJ2-1,CASSPTTPLASNEQFF,TGTGCCAGCAGCCCAACTACACCACTAGCCTCCAATGAGCAGTTCTTC
TRBV4-1,TRBD2,TRBJ2-7,CASSQTSGSSYEQYF,TGCGCCAGCAGCCAGACTAGCGGGAGCTCCTACGAGCAGTACTTC
TRBV5-1,TRBD1,TRBJ2-3,CASSYGQGDDTQYF,TGCGCCAGCAGCTATGGACAGGGGGACGATACGCAGTATTTT
TRBV7-2,TRBD1,TRBJ1-2,CASSLAGQGDYGYTF,TGTGCCAGCAGCTTAGCTGGACAGGGGGACTATGGCTACACCTTC
TRBV5-6,TRBD1,TRBJ1-2,CASNRDRANYGYTF,TGTGCCAGCAACCGGGACAGGGCCAACTATGGCTACACCTTC
TRBV5-1,NA,TRBJ1-4,CASRETGRATNEKLFF,TGCGCCAGCAGAGAAACAGGGCGGGCAACTAATGAAAAACTGTTTTTT
TRBV14,TRBD2,TRBJ2-2,CASSQDWSGRTGELFF,TGTGCCAGCAGCCAAGACTGGAGCGGGAGGACCGGGGAGCTGTTTTTT
TRBV2,TRBD1,TRBJ1-1,CASTADRGSTEAFF,TGTGCCAGCACCGCCGACAGGGGTAGCACTGAAGCTTTCTTT
TRBV27,NA,TRBJ1-1,CASSYTPGGGTEAFF,TGTGCCAGCAGTTATACACCGGGAGGGGGAACTGAAGCTTTCTTT
TRBV29-1,NA,TRBJ2-7,CSVEIGNEQYF,TGCAGCGTTGAAATCGGGAACGAGCAGTACTTC
TRBV27,TRBD2,TRBJ2-1,CASSLRPPGTSGSNEQFF,TGTGCCAGCAGTTTACGGCCCCCCGGGACTAGCGGGAGCAATGAGCAGTTCTTC
TRBV7-2,NA,TRBJ1-5,CASSLGSGSNQPQHF,TGTGCCAGCAGCTTAGGGTCCGGGAGCAATCAGCCCCAGCATTTT
TRBV27,NA,TRBJ2-7,CASSLGGRYPYEQYF,TGTGCCAGCAGTTTAGGGGGCAGGTACCCCTACGAGCAGTACTTC
TRBV6-1,TRBD1,TRBJ1-5,CASSEPAGGYIQPQHF,TGTGCCAGCAGTGAACCGGCAGGGGGCTATATTCAGCCCCAGCATTTT
TRBV10-1,NA,TRBJ1-4,CASSDNSGDEKLFF,TGCGCCAGCAGTGATAATTCGGGGGATGAAAAACTGTTTTTT
TRBV9,TRBD1,TRBJ2-1,CASSVVGTANEQFF,TGTGCCAGCAGCGTAGTAGGGACAGCGAATGAGCAGTTCTTC
TRBV5-1,TRBD1,TRBJ1-3,CASSRGQGVDSGNTIYF,TGCGCCAGCAGCCGGGGACAGGGGGTTGACTCTGGAAACACCATATATTTT
TRBV9,TRBD1,TRBJ2-5,CASSADRGRETQYF,TGTGCCAGCAGCGCAGACAGGGGACGGGAGACCCAGTACTTC
TRBV11-2,NA,TRBJ2-7,CASSKRSEQYF,TGTGCCAGCAGCAAACGGTCGGAGCAGTACTTC
TRBV7-9,NA,TRBJ2-2,CASSLGGGWGELFF,TGTGCCAGCAGCTTAGGCGGCGGTTGGGGGGAGCTGTTTTTT
TRBV18,NA,TRBJ1-1,CASSRRQLVNTEAFF,TGTGCCAGCTCACGGCGCCAACTAGTGAACACTGAAGCTTTCTTT
TRBV30,TRBD1,TRBJ1-5,CAWSGGGGDGQPQHF,TGTGCCTGGAGTGGAGGAGGGGGCGACGGCCAGCCCCAGCATTTT
TRBV4-1,NA,TRBJ2-2,CASTKRALEGSTGELFF,TGCGCCAGCACCAAAAGGGCCTTGGAGGGAAGCACCGGGGAGCTGTTTTTT
TRBV7-6,NA,TRBJ2-7,CASSLDPLVSYEQYF,TGTGCCAGCAGCTTAGATCCGCTAGTGAGCTACGAGCAGTACTTC
TRBV6-5,NA,TRBJ2-2,CASTSTGELFF,TGTGCCAGCACCTCCACCGGGGAGCTGTTTTTT
TRBV7-2,TRBD1,TRBJ1-1,CASSRDRDTEAFF,TGTGCCAGCAGCCGGGACAGGGACACTGAAGCTTTCTTT
TRBV7-9,NA,TRBJ1-2,CASSSAWTNYGYTF,TGTGCCAGCAGCTCTGCGTGGACAAACTATGGCTACACCTTC
TRBV4-2,TRBD1,TRBJ1-5,CASSPRQGLGQPQHF,TGTGCCAGCAGCCCCCGACAGGGGCTTGGTCAGCCCCAGCATTTT